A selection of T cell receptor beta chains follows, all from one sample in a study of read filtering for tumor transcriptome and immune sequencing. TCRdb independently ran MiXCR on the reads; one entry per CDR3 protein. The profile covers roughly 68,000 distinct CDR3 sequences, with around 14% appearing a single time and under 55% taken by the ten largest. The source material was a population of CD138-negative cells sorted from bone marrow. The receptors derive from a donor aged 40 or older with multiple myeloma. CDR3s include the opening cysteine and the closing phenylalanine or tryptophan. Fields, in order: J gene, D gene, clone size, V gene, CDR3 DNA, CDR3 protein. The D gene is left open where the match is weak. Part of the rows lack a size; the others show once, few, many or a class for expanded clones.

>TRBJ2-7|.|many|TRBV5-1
TGCGCCAGCGCTCCTCTAGCGCCGAGCTCCTACGAGCAGTACTTC
CASAPLAPSSYEQYF
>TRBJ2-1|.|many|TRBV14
TGTGCCAGCAGCCAAGACGGGACACTTTACAATGAGCAGTTCTTC
CASSQDGTLYNEQFF
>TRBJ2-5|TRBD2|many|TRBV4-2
TGTGCCAGCAGCCAAGAGGAGGGCCGGGGGGGAGAGACCCAGTACTTC
CASSQEEGRGGETQYF
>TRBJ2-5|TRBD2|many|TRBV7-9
TGTGCCAGCAGCTTAGGACTAGCGTTCCAAGAGACCCAGTACTTC
CASSLGLAFQETQYF
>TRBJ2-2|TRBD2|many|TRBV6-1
TGTGCCAGCAGGAGCCCTCCGGGACTAACAGAAACGAACACCGGGGAGCTGTTTTTT
CASRSPPGLTETNTGELFF
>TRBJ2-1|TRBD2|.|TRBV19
TGTGCCAGTAGTAACGGGAGGACCATCGATGAGCAGTTCTTC
CASSNGRTIDEQFF
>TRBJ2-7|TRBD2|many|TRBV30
TGTGCCCTTGGGACTAGCGGGGTCGAGCAGTACTTC
CALGTSGVEQYF
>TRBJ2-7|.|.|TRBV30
TGTGCCTGGGCCTCCGACTCCTACGAGCAGTACTTC
CAWASDSYEQYF
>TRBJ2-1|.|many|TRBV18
TGTGCCACCTCGTCCGGCAGTCTAGACAATGAGCAGTTCTTC
CATSSGSLDNEQFF
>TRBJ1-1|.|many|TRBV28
TGTGCCAGCAGTCCCCCGGGAGGGGCTTGGGGGGGAGCTTTCTTT
CASSPPGGAWGGAFF
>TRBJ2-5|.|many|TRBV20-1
TGCAGTGCTAGAGATCCGGGTCCAAGAGGGGAGACCCAGTACTTC
CSARDPGPRGETQYF
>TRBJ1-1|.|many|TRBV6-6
TGTGCCAGCAGTTTGTGGATCCAGGGTGGGAACACTGAAGCTTTCTTT
CASSLWIQGGNTEAFF
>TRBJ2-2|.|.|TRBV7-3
TGTGCCAGCAGCTTAACTCCGGTGGCCGGGGAGCTGTTTTTT
CASSLTPVAGELFF
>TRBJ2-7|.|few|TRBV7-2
TGTGCCACCCAGGCGCAGGGCGCAATTTCCTACGAGCAGTACTTC
CATQAQGAISYEQYF
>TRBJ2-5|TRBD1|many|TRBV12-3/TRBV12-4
TGTGCCAGCAGCAACGGACAGGGTGGGGAGACCCAGTACTTC
CASSNGQGGETQYF
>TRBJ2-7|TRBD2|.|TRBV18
TGTGCCAGCTCACCACACGTTAGCGGGAGCTCCTACGAGCAGTACTTC
CASSPHVSGSSYEQYF
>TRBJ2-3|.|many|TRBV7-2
TGTGCCAGCAGCTTAGCGGGACTCACAGATACGCAGTATTTT
CASSLAGLTDTQYF
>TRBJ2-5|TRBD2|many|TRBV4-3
TGCGCCAGCAGCCAAGGGCGCGGGAGGGGATTAGAAGAGACCCAGTACTTC
CASSQGRGRGLEETQYF
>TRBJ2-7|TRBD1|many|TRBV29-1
TGCAGCGTTCCGGGACAGGAGCCCAACGAGCAGTACTTC
CSVPGQEPNEQYF
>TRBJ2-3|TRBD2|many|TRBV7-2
TGTGCCAGCAGCTCAGAGGAGCGGGAGGGAGATACGCAGTATTTT
CASSSEEREGDTQYF
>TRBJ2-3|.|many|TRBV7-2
TGTGCCAGCAGCTTTGGGCAGCTGGATACGCAGTATTTT
CASSFGQLDTQYF
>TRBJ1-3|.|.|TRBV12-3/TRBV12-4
TGTGCCAGCAGGAGGGGGGACGGAAACACCATATATTTT
CASRRGDGNTIYF
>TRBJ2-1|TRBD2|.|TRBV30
TGTGCCTGGAACACGGGAGGTTCCTACAATGAGCAGTTCTTC
CAWNTGGSYNEQFF
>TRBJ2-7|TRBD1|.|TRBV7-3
TGTGCCAGCAGCGGACAGGCATCACAGGCAACTCTATCCTACGAGCAGTACTTC
CASSGQASQATLSYEQYF
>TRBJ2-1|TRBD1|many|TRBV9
TGTGCCAGCAGCGTAGAGCCGGGACAGGGGATCAATGAGCAGTTCTTC
CASSVEPGQGINEQFF
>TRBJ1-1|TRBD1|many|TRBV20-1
TGCAGTGCCCCGGGACAGGGAACTGAAGCTTTCTTT
CSAPGQGTEAFF
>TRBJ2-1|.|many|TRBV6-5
TGTGCCAGCAGTTTGGACCCCACGCTGGCGCAGTTCTTC
CASSLDPTLAQFF
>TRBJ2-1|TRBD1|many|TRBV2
TGTGCCAGCAGGGGACAGGTATCCTACAATGAGCAGTTCTTC
CASRGQVSYNEQFF
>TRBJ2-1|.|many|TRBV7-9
TGTGCCAGCAGCTTAAATAGTGAGCAGTTCTTC
CASSLNSEQFF
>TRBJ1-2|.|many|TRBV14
TGTGCCAGCAGCCAAGCGCCCGGCGACGGCTTCTATGGCTACACCTTC
CASSQAPGDGFYGYTF
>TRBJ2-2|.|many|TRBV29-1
TGCAGCGTTGGTCGTTTTTTAACCGGGGAGCTGTTTTTT
CSVGRFLTGELFF
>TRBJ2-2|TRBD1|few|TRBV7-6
TGTGCCAGCAGCTTAGGGACAGGCCGGGTCGTCACCGGGGAGCTGTTTTTT
CASSLGTGRVVTGELFF
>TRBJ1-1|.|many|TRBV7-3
TGTGCCAGCAGCTCCACACCTGGGGACACTGAAGCTTTCTTT
CASSSTPGDTEAFF
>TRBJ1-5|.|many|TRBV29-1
TGCAGCGTTGAGGGTTATCCTAATCAGCCCCAGCATTTT
CSVEGYPNQPQHF
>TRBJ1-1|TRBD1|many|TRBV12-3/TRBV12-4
TGTGCCAGCAGTTTCTACCGTACAGGGGCGAACACTGAAGCTTTCTTT
CASSFYRTGANTEAFF
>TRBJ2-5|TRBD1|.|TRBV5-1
TGCGCCAGCAGCGTGGGACAGTGGAGGGAGACCCAGTACTTC
CASSVGQWRETQYF
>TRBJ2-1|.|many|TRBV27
TGTGCCAGCGCACTAGTTTTCAATGAGCAGTTCTTC
CASALVFNEQFF
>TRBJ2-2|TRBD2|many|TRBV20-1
TGCAGTGCTAGAGTCCCGACTAGCGGCGACACCGGGGAGCTGTTTTTT
CSARVPTSGDTGELFF
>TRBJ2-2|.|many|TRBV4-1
TGCGCCAGCAGCCCAAGAGGGATTTCAGACACCGGGGAGCTGTTTTTT
CASSPRGISDTGELFF
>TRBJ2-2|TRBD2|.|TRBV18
TGTGCCAGCTCACCAACGCCTAGCGGGAGACTATTGAACACCGGGGAGCTGTTTTTT
CASSPTPSGRLLNTGELFF
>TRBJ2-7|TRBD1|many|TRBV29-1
TGCAGCGTTTGGTGGACAGGGTCTAGCTACGAGCAGTACTTC
CSVWWTGSSYEQYF
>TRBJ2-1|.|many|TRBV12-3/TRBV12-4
TGTGCCAGCAGTTTAGACGGTTACAATGAGCAGTTCTTC
CASSLDGYNEQFF
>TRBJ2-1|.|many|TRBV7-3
TGTGCCAGCAGCTTAAACTCAGCGGGCGGAGCCAATGAGCAGTTCTTC
CASSLNSAGGANEQFF
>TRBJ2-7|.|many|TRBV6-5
TGTGCCAGCAGTTACGTGGGGGTATCCTACGAGCAGTACTTC
CASSYVGVSYEQYF
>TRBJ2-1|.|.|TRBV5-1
TGCGCCAGCAGCTTTGGAGCGGGTGGAAGGAATGAGCAGTTCTTC
CASSFGAGGRNEQFF
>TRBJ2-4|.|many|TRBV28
TGTGCCACCACGGACGGAATAGCCAAAAACATTCAGTACTTC
CATTDGIAKNIQYF
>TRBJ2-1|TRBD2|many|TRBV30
TGTGCCTGGAGCGTTCTAGCGGGAGAGGTTGAGCAGTTCTTC
CAWSVLAGEVEQFF
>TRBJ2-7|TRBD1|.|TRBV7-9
TGTGCCAGCAGCCCAGGGACAGGGGTGCTCTACGAGCAGTACTTC
CASSPGTGVLYEQYF
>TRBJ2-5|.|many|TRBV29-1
TGCAGCGCTGAAATGGGAAGGAGGGAGACCCAGTACTTC
CSAEMGRRETQYF
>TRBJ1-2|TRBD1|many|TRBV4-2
TGTGCCAGCAGCCAAGATTCCACAGGGGGGTACTATGGCTACACCTTC
CASSQDSTGGYYGYTF